The entry below describes one T cell receptor (beta chain). The target antigen is unknown. Relative to the germline gene, one junction end is altered; a read error may explain this. This entry comes from a study of molecular identifiers for immune sequencing clone quantification. Overall study results and limits: Detectable among about a million naive cells, according to reports, was Jurkat TCR RNA spiked in from one cell. In naive cells, clones above 20 RNA copies held under 1% of molecules, whereas in effector cells they held over 98%.

Per germline, CDR1 GTSNPN and CDR2 SVGIG (reference sequence). This CDR3 contains 14 residues. Listed TCR primers, together with previously described methods, were used for the bulk TCR libraries. TCRdb itself ran the PCR reads through MiXCR, one entry per CDR3 protein. The repertoire holds 9,700 or so distinct CDR3 sequences, with around 19% as singletons. Sequencing was carried out using naive CD8+ T cells from blood, with Jurkat cell RNA spiked in. The subset was: FACS-sorted CD8+CD4-CCR7+CD45RA+ naive T cells. The sequence was obtained from a human donor in good health. Some libraries in this study had Jurkat cell RNA spiked in. V gene TRBV30 combines with J gene TRBJ2-7; D is undetermined. CDR3 sequence reads: CAWSWGHGLNEQYF. The CDR3 DNA is TGCGCCTGGTCCTGGGGTCACGGTCTGAACGAGCAGTACTTC. The full variable domain, rest sourced from reference TRBV30 and TRBJ2-7, is SQTIHQWPATLVQPVGSPLSLECTVEGTSNPNLYWYRQAAGRGLQLLFYSVGIGQISSEVPQNLSASRPQDRQFILSSKKLLLSDSGFYLCAWSWGHGLNEQYFGPGTRLTVT.